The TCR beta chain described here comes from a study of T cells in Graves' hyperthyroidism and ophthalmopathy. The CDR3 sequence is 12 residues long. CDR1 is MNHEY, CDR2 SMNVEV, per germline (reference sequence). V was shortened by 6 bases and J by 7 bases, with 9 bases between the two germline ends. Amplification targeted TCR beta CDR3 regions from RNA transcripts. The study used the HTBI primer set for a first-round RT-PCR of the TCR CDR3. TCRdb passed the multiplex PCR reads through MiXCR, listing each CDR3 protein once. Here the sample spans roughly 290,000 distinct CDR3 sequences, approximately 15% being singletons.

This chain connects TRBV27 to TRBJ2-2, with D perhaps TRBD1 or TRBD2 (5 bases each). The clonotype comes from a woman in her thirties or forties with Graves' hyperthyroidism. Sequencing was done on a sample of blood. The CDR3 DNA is TGTGCCAGCAGAGGGGACGGCGGGGAGCTGTTTTTT. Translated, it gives CASRGDGGELFF.